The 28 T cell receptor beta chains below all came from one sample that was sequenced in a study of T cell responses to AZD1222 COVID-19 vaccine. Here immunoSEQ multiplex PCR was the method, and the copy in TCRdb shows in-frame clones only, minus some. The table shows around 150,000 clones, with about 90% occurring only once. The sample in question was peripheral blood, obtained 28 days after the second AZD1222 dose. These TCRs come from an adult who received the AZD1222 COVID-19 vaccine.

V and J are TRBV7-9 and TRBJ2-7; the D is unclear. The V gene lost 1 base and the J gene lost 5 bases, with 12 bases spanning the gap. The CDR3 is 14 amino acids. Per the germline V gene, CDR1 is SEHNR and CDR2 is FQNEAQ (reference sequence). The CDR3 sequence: CASSLVRSGHEQYF. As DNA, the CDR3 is TGTGCCAGCAGCTTAGTCAGGTCTGGGCACGAGCAGTACTTC.

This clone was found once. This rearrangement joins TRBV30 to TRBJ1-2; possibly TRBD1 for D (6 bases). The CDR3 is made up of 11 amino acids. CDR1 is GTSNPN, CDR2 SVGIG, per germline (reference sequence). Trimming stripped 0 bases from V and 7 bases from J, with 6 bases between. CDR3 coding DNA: TGTGCCTGGAGTGTACAGGGTGGCTACACCTTC. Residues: CAWSVQGGYTF.

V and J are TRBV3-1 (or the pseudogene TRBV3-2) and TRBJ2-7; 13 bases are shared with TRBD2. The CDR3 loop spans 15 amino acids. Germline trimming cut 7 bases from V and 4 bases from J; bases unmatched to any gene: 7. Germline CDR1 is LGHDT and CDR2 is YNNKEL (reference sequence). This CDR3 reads CASTRTSGGFYEQYF. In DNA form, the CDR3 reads TGTGCCAGCACCCGGACTAGCGGGGGATTTTACGAGCAGTACTTC.

CDR3 sequence reads: CASGFNAPLREGSTEAFF. CDR3 sequence (DNA): TGTGCTAGTGGTTTTAATGCCCCCTTGAGGGAAGGATCCACTGAAGCTTTCTTT. The chain couples TRBV12-5 to TRBJ1-1; D is unclear. The germline gives CDR1 LGHNT, CDR2 FRNRAP. This CDR3 has 18 residues. Trimming left V 3 bases short and J 4 bases short, with 24 bases between. Complete variable domain (other parts from reference TRBV12-5 and TRBJ1-1): DARVTQTPRHKVTEMGQEVTMRCQPILGHNTVFWYRQTMMQGLELLAYFRNRAPLDDSGMPKDRFSAEMPDATLATLKIQPSEPRDSAVYFCASGFNAPLREGSTEAFFGQGTRLTVV.

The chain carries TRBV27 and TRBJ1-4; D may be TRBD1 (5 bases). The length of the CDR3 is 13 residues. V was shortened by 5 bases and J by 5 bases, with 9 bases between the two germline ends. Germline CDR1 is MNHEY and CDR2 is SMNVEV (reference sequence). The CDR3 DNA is TGTGCCAGCAGTCGGTCAGGGAATGAAAAACTGTTTTTT. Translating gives CASSRSGNEKLFF.

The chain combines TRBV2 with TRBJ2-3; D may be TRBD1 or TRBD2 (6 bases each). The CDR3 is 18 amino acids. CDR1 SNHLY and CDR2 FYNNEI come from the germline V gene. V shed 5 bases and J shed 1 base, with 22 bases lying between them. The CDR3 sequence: CASSPGGGTPGRTDTQYF. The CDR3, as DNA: TGTGCCAGCAGTCCCGGAGGGGGGACACCGGGCCGCACAGATACGCAGTATTTT.

The CDR3 DNA reads TGTGCCTGGAGCTTTCTTAACACTGAAGCTTTCTTT. It yields the protein CAWSFLNTEAFF. J is TRBJ1-1 and V is TRBV30; D not certain. This CDR3 is built from 12 residues. CDR1 and CDR2 (germline): GTSNPN, SVGIG (reference sequence). Trimming left V 3 bases short and J 2 bases short, with 7 bases between.

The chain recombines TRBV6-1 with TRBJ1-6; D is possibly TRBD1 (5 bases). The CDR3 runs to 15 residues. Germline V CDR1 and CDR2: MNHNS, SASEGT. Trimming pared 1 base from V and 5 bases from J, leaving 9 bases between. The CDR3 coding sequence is TGTGCCAGCAGTGAAGTGGCAGGGCATAATTCACCCCTCCACTTT. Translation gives CASSEVAGHNSPLHF.

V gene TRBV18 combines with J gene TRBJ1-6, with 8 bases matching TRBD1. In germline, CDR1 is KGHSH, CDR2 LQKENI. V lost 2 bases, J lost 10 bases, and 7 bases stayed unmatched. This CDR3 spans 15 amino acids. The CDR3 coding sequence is TGTGCCAGCTCACCAGAGACAGGGGTTGAGTCACCCCTCCACTTT. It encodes CASSPETGVESPLHF.

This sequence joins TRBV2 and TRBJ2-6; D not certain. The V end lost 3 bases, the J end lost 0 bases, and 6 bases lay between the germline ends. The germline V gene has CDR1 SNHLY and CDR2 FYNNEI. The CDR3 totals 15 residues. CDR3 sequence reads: CASSDINSGANVLTF. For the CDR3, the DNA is TGTGCCAGCAGTGACATAAACTCTGGGGCCAACGTCCTGACTTTC.

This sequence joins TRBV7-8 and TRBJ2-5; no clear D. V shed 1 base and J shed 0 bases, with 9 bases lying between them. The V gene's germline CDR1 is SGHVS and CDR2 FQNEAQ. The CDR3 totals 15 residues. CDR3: CASSLELGYQETQYF. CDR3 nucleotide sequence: TGTGCCAGCAGCTTAGAGTTGGGGTACCAAGAGACCCAGTACTTC.

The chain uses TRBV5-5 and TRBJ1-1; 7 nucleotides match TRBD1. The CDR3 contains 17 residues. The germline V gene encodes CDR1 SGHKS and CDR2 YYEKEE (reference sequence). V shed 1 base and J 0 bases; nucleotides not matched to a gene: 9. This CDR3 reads CASSLPTGEGMNTEAFF. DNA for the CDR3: TGTGCCAGCAGCTTGCCCACAGGGGAGGGCATGAACACTGAAGCTTTCTTT.

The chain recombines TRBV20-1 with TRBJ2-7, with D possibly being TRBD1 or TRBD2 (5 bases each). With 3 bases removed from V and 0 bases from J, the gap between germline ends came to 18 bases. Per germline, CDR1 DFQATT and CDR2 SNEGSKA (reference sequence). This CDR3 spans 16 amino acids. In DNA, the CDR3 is TGCAGTGCTAGTTCCGCAACGGCAGGGAGCTCCTACGAGCAGTACTTC. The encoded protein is CSASSATAGSSYEQYF.

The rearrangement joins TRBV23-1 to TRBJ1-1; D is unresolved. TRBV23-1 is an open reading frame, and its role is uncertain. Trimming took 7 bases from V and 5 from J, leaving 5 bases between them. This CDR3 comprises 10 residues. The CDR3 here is CASTETEAFF. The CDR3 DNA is TGCGCCAGCACCGAAACTGAAGCTTTCTTT.

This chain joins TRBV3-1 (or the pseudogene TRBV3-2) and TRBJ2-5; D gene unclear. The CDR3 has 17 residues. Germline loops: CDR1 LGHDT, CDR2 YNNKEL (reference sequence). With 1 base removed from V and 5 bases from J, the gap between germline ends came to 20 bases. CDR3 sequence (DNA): TGTGCCAGCAGCCAAGTCAAGTTAGGCCCTGGGCTGGAGACCCAGTACTTC. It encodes CASSQVKLGPGLETQYF.

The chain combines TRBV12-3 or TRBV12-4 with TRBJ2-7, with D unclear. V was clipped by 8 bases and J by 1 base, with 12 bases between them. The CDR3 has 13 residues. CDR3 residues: CASGLTFSYEQYF. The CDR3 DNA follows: TGTGCCAGCGGGCTGACATTTTCCTACGAGCAGTACTTC.

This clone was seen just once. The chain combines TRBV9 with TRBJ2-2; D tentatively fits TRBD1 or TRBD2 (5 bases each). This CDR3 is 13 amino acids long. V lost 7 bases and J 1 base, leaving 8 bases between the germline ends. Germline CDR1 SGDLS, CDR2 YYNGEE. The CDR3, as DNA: TGTGCCAGCGGGGGAGAGAACACCGGGGAGCTGTTTTTT. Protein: CASGGENTGELFF.

The CDR3 sequence: CASSIGQARVQTEAFF. DNA of the CDR3: TGTGCCAGTAGTATAGGGCAGGCTCGTGTACAAACTGAAGCTTTCTTT. This chain links TRBV19 with TRBJ1-1; D gene ambiguous. Trimming took 1 base from V and 5 from J, leaving 17 bases between them. Per the germline V gene, CDR1 is LNHDA and CDR2 is SQIVND (reference sequence). The CDR3 is 16 amino acids.

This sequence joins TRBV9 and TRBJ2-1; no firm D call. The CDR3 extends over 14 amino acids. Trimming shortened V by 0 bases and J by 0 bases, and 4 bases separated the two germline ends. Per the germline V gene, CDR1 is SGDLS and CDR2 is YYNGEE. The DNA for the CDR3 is TGTGCCAGCAGCGTAGCTAGCTCCTACAATGAGCAGTTCTTC. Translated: CASSVASSYNEQFF.

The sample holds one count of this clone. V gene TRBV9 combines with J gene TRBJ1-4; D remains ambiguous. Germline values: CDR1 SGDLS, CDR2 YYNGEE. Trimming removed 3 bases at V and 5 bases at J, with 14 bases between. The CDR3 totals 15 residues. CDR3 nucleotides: TGTGCCAGCAGCGCTTCACCGGGTTCAAATGAAAAACTGTTTTTT. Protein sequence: CASSASPGSNEKLFF.

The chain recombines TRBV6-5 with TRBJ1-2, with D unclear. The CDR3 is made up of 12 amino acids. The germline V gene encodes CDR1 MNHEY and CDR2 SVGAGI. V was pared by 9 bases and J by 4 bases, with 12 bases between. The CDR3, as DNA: TGTGCCAGTCGGGGAGCTTTCTATGGCTACACCTTC. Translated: CASRGAFYGYTF.

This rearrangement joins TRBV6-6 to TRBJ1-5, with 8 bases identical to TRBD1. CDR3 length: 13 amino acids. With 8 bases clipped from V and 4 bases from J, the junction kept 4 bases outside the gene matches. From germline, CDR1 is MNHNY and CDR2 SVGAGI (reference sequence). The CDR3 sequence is CASEDRVNQPQHF. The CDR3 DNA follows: TGTGCCAGCGAGGACAGGGTAAATCAGCCCCAGCATTTT.

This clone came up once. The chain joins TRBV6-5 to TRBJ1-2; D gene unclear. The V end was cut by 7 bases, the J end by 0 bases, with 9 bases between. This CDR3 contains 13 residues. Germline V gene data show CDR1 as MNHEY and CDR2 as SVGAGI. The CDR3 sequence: CASTGRSNYGYTF. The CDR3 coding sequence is TGTGCCAGCACCGGACGGTCTAACTATGGCTACACCTTC.

DNA for the CDR3: TGTGCCAGTAGTATAGGGGGACAGAATGAAAAACTGTTTTTT. It codes for CASSIGGQNEKLFF. The V and J genes are TRBV19 and TRBJ1-4; the match to TRBD1 covers 7 bases. This CDR3 is 14 amino acids long. Germline V gene sequence: CDR1 LNHDA, CDR2 SQIVND (reference sequence). V trimming: 1 base; J trimming: 5 bases; junction bases outside the gene matches: 1.

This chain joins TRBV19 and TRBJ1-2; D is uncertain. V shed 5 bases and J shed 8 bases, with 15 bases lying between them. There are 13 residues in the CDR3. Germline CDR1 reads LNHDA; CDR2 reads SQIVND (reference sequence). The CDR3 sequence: CASSRTGVGGYTF. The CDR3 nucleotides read TGTGCCAGTAGTCGAACGGGAGTGGGAGGCTACACCTTC.

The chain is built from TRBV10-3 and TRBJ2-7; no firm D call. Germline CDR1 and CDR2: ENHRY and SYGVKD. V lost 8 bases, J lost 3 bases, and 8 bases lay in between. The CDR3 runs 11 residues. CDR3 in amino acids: CAIEINYEQYF. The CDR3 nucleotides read TGTGCCATCGAGATTAACTACGAGCAGTACTTC.

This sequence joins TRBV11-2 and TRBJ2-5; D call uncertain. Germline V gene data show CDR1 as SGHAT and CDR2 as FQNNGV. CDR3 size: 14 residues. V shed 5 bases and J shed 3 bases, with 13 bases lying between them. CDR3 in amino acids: CASSPRTEKETQYF. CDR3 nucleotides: TGTGCCAGCAGCCCAAGGACGGAGAAAGAGACCCAGTACTTC.

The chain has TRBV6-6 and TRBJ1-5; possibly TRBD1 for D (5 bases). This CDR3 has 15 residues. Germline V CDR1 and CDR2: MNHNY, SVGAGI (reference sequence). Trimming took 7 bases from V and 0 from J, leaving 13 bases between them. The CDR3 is CASIGAVNSNQPQHF. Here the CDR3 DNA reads TGTGCCAGCATCGGGGCAGTCAATAGCAATCAGCCCCAGCATTTT.